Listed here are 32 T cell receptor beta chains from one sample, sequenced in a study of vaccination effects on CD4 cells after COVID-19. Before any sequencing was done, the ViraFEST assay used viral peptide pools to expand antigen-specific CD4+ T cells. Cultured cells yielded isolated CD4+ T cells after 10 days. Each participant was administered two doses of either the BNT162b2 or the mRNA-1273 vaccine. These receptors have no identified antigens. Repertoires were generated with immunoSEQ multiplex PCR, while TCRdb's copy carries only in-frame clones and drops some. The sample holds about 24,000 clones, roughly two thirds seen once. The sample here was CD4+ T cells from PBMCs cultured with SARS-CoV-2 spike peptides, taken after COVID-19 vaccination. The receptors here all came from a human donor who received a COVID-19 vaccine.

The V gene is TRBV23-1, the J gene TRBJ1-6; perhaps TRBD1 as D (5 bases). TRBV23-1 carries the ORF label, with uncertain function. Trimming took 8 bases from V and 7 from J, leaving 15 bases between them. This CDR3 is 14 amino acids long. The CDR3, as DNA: TGCGCCAGCTACCCTGGGGGGGGGAATTCACCCCTCCACTTT. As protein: CASYPGGGNSPLHF.

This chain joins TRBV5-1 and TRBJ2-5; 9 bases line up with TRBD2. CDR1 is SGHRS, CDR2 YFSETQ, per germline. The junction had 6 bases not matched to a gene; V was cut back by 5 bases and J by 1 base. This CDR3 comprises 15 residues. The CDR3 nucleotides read TGCGCCAGCAGTCGTACTAGCGGGTTCCAAGAGACCCAGTACTTC. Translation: CASSRTSGFQETQYF.

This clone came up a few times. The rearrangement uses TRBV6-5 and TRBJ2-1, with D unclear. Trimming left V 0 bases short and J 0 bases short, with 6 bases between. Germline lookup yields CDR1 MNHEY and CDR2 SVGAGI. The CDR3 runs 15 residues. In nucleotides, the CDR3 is TGTGCCAGCAGTTACTCGGGTAGCTCCTACAATGAGCAGTTCTTC. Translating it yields CASSYSGSSYNEQFF.

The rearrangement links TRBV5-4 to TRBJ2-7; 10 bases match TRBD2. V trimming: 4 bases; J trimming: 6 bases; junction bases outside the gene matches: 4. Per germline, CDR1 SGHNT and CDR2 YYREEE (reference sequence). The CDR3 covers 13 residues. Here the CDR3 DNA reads TGTGCCAGCAGCACGACTAGCGGGTTCGAGCAGTACTTC. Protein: CASSTTSGFEQYF.

For the CDR3, the DNA is TGCGCCAGCAGCTTCATCGGGAGGAGCGCTGAAGCTTTCTTT. It yields the protein CASSFIGRSAEAFF. The chain couples TRBV5-1 to TRBJ1-1; D ambiguous. Trimming removed 2 bases from V and 6 bases from J, with 14 bases in between. The CDR3 extends over 14 amino acids. Germline CDR1 is SGHRS and CDR2 is YFSETQ. Using reference TRBV5-1 and TRBJ1-1 for the parts outside the CDR3, the full variable domain is KAGVTQTPRYLIKTRGQQVTLSCSPISGHRSVSWYQQTPGQGLQFLFEYFSETQRNKGNFPGRFSGRQFSNSRSEMNVSTLELGDSALYLCASSFIGRSAEAFFGQGTRLTVV.

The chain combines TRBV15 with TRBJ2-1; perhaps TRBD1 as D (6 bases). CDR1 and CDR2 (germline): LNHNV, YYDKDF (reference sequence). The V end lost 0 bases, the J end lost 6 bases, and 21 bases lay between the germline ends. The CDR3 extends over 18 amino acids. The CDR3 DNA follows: TGTGCCACCAGCAGAGAAGGGGGAGAAACAGGCCTGGGCAATGAGCAGTTCTTC. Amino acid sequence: CATSREGGETGLGNEQFF.

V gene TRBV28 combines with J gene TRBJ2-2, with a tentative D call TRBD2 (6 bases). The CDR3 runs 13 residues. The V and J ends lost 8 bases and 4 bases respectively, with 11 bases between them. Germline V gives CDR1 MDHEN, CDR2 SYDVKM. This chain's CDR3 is CASRRGGTGELFF. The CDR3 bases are TGTGCCAGCCGACGGGGAGGCACCGGGGAGCTGTTTTTT. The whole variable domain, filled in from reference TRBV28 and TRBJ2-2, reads DVKVTQSSRYLVKRTGEKVFLECVQDMDHENMFWYRQDPGLGLRLIYFSYDVKMKEKGDIPEGYSVSREKKERFSLILESASTNQTSMYLCASRRGGTGELFFGEGSRLTVL.

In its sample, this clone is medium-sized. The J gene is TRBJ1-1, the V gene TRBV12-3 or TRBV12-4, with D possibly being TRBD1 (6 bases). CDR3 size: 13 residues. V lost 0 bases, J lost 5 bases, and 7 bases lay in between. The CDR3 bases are TGTGCCAGCAGTTTAGCGAGGGGGACTGAAGCTTTCTTT. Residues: CASSLARGTEAFF.

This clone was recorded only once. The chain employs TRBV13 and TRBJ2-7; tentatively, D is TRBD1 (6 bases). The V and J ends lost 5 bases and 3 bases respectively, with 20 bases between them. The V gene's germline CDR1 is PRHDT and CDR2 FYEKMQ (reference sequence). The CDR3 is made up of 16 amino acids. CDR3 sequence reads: CASSPPLGDTNYEQYF. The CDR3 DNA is TGTGCCAGCAGCCCCCCCCTGGGGGACACGAACTACGAGCAGTACTTC.

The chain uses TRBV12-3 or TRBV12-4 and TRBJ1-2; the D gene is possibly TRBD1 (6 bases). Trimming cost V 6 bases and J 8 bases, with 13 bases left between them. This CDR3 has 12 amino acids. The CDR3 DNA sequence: TGTGCCAGCAGCCCAGGGGTTGGGGGCTACACCTTC. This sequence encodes CASSPGVGGYTF.

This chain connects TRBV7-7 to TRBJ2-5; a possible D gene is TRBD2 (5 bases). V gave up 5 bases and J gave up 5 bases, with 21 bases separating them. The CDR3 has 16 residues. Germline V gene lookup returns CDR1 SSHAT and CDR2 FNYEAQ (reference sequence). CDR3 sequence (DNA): TGTGCCAGCAGCCCTCGAGCAGGAGGAGCCGGGGAGACCCAGTACTTC. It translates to CASSPRAGGAGETQYF.

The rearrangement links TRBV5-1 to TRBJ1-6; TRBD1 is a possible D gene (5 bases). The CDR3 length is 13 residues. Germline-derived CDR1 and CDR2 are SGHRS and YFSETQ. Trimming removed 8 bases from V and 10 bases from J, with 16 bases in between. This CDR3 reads CASGTGMDSPLHF. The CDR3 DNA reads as TGCGCCAGTGGGACGGGAATGGACTCACCCCTCCACTTT.

CDR3 sequence (DNA): TGTGCCAGCTCACCCCCTTGGGACGGCTATGGCTACACCTTC. Protein product: CASSPPWDGYGYTF. This chain joins TRBV18 and TRBJ1-2, with D possibly matching TRBD1 (5 bases). V dropped 3 bases and J dropped 4 bases, with 12 bases sitting between them. Germline assignment: CDR1 KGHSH and CDR2 LQKENI. The CDR3 is 14 residues long.

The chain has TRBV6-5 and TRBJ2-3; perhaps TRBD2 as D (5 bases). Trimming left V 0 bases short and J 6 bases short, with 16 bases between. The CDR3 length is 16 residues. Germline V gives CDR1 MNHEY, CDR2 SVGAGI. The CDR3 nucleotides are TGTGCCAGCAGTTACTCGAAATCGGGGTTCGGGGATACGCAGTATTTT. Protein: CASSYSKSGFGDTQYF.

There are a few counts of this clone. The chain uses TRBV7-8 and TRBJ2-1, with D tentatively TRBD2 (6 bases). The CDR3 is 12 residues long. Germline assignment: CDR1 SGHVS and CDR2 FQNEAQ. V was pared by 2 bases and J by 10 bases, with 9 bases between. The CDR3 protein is CASSLSGREQFF. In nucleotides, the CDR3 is TGTGCCAGCAGCTTAAGTGGGAGGGAGCAGTTCTTC.

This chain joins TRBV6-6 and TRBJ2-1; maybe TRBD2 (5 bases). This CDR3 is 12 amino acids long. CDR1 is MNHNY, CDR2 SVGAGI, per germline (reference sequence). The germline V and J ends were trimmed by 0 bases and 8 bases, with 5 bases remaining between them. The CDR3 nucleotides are TGTGCCAGCAGTTACTCGAGGGATGAGCAGTTCTTC. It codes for CASSYSRDEQFF.

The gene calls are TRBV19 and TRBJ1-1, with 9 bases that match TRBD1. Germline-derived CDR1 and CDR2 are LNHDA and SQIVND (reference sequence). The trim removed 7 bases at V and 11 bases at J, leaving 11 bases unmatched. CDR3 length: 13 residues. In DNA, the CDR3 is TGTGCCAGTAACCTACAGGGGGCGGTCATTGCTTTCTTT. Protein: CASNLQGAVIAFF.

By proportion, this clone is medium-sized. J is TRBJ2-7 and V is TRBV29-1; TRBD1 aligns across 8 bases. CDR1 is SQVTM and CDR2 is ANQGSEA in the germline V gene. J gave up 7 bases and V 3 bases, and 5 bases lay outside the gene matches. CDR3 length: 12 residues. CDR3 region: CSVDRTGNEQYF. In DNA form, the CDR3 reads TGCAGCGTTGACAGGACAGGGAATGAGCAGTACTTC.

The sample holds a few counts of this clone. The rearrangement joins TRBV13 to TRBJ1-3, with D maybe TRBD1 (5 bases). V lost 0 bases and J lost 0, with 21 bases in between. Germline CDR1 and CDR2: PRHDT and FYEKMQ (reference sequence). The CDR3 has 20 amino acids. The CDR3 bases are TGTGCCAGCAGCTTAGGCCCAATTTCCCGGACAACCGGCTCTGGAAACACCATATATTTT. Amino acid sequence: CASSLGPISRTTGSGNTIYF.

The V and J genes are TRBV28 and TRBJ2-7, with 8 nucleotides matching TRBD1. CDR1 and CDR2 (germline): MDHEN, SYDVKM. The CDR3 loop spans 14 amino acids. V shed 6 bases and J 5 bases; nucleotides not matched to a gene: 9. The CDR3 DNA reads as TGTGCCAGCAGACCCGGGACAGGTTTCCACGAGCAGTACTTC. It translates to CASRPGTGFHEQYF.

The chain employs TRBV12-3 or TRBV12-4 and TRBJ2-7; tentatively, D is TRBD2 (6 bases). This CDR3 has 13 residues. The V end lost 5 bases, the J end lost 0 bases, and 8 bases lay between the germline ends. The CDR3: CASSASDSYEQYF. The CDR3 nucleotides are TGTGCCAGCAGTGCTAGCGACTCCTACGAGCAGTACTTC.

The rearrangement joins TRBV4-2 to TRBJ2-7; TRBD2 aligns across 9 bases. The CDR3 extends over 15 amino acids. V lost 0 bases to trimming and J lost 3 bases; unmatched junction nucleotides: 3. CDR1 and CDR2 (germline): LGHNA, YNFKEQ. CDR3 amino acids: CASSQEAGGRYEQYF. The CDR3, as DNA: TGTGCCAGCAGCCAAGAAGCGGGAGGCCGCTACGAGCAGTACTTC.

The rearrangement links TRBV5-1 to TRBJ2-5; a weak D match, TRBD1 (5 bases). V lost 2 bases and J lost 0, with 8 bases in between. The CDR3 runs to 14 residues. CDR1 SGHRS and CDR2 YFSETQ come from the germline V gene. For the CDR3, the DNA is TGCGCCAGCAGCTTTTCGACAGACCAAGAGACCCAGTACTTC. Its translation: CASSFSTDQETQYF.

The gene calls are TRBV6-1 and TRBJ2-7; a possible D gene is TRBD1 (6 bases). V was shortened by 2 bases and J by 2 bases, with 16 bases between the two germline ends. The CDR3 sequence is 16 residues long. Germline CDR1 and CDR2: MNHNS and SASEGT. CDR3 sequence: CASSERRTVGAYEQYF. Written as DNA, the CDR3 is TGTGCCAGCAGTGAACGACGGACAGTTGGGGCCTACGAGCAGTACTTC.

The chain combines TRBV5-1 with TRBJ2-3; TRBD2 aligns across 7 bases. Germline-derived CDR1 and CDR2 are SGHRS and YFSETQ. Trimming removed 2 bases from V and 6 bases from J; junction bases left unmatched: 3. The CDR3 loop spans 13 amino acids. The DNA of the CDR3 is TGCGCCAGCAGCTTAAGCGGGAAGGATACGCAGTATTTT. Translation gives CASSLSGKDTQYF.

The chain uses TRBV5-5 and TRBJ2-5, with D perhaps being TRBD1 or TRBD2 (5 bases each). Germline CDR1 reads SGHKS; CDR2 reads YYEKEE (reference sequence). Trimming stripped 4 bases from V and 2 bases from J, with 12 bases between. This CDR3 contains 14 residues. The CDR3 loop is CASSLGTAQETQYF. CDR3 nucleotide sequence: TGTGCCAGCAGCCTAGGGACGGCGCAAGAGACCCAGTACTTC.

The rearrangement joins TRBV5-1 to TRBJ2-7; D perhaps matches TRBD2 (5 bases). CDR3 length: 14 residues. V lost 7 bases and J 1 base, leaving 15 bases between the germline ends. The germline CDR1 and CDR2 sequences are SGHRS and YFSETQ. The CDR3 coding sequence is TGCGCCAGCCCCCCGCCGGGGTCATCCTACGAGCAGTACTTC. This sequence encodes CASPPPGSSYEQYF.

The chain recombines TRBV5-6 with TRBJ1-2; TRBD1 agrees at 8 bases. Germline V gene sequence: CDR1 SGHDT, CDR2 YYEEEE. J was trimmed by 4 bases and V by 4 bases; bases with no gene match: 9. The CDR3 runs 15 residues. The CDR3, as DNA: TGTGCCAGCAGCCCCCGAGACAGGGGAATCTATGGCTACACCTTC. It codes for CASSPRDRGIYGYTF.

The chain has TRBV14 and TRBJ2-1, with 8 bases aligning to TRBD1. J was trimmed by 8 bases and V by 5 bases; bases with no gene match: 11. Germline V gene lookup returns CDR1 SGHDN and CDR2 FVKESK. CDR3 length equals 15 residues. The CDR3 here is CASSMRGQGADEQFF. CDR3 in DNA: TGTGCCAGCAGCATGCGAGGACAGGGCGCGGATGAGCAGTTCTTC.

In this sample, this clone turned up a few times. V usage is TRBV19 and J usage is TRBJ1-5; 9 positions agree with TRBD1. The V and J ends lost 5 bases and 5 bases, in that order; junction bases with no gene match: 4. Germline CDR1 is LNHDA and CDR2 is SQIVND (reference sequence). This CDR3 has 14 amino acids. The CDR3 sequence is CASSPGQGDQPQHF. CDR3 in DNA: TGTGCCAGTAGTCCGGGACAGGGTGATCAGCCCCAGCATTTT. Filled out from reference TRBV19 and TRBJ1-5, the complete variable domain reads DGGITQSPKYLFRKEGQNVTLSCEQNLNHDAMYWYRQDPGQGLRLIYYSQIVNDFQKGDIAEGYSVSREKKESFPLTVTSAQKNPTAFYLCASSPGQGDQPQHFGDGTRLSIL.

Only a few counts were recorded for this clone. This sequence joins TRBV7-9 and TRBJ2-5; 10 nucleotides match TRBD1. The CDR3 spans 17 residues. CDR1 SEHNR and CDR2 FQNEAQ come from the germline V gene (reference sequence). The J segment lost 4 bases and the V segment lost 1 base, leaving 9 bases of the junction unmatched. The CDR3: CASSLGSGTGARETQYF. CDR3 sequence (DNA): TGTGCCAGCAGCTTAGGATCGGGGACAGGGGCAAGAGAGACCCAGTACTTC.

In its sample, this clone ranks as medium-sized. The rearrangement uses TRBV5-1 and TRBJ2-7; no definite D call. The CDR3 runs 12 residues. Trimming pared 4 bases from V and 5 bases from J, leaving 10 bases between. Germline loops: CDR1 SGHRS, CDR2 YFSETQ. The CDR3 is CASSPTQNEQYF. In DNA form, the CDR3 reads TGCGCCAGCAGCCCGACTCAAAACGAGCAGTACTTC.